The 32 T cell receptor beta chains in this list originate from one sample, sequenced in a study of shared clonotypes between healthy human individuals. The protocol was immunoSEQ multiplex PCR, while the TCRdb copy is restricted to in-frame clones and leaves out a portion. Of 400,000 to 500,000 clones in the sample, about three quarters were seen once. What was sequenced was PBMCs. The receptor set was obtained from a woman in her thirties or forties in good health. Some clones in this sample may be carry-over from other donors' samples.

J is TRBJ2-1 and V is TRBV18, with a tentative D call TRBD2 (5 bases). Germline values: CDR1 KGHSH, CDR2 LQKENI. The CDR3 covers 14 residues. Trimming took 0 bases from V and 7 from J, leaving 10 bases between them. Here the CDR3 DNA reads TGTGCCAGCTCACCACCGGGGAGCAGGAATGAGCAGTTCTTC. Translating gives CASSPPGSRNEQFF.

This chain links TRBV28 with TRBJ2-2, with unresolved D. This CDR3 has 14 residues. V was clipped by 2 bases and J by 5 bases, with 9 bases between them. The germline CDR1 and CDR2 sequences are MDHEN and SYDVKM. The DNA of the CDR3 is TGTGCCAGCAGTTTAGAGTTGTGGACCGGGGAGCTGTTTTTT. It codes for CASSLELWTGELFF.

Details on this clone: Since a far larger clone is one base different, this is likely a read error. This sequence joins TRBV7-2 and TRBJ2-3; D gene ambiguous. The CDR3 covers 13 residues. The germline V gene encodes CDR1 SGHTA and CDR2 FQGNSA. The V gene lost 2 bases and the J gene lost 0 bases, with 3 bases spanning the gap. The CDR3 spells CASSLLSTDTQYF. CDR3 in DNA: TGTGCCAGCAGCTTACTGAGCACAGATACGCAGTATTTT.

The rearrangement joins TRBV5-6 to TRBJ1-1, with 8 bases matching TRBD1. This CDR3 is 18 amino acids long. Germline V gene lookup returns CDR1 SGHDT and CDR2 YYEEEE. After removal of 5 bases from V and 0 bases from J, the junction contained 15 bases not matched to a gene. In nucleotides, the CDR3 is TGTGCCAGCAGTGGGTACGGGACAGGATACTTAATGAACACTGAAGCTTTCTTT. Its translation is CASSGYGTGYLMNTEAFF.

The CDR3 spells CASSLEMGNTEAFF. In DNA form, the CDR3 reads TGTGCCAGCAGCTTAGAGATGGGGAACACTGAAGCTTTCTTT. The V gene is TRBV7-9, the J gene TRBJ1-1, with D uncertain. V was pared by 1 base and J by 1 base, with 7 bases between. The CDR3 has 14 amino acids. Germline values: CDR1 SEHNR, CDR2 FQNEAQ (reference sequence).

The chain carries TRBV14 and TRBJ2-1; D ambiguous. This CDR3 contains 11 residues. Trimming stripped 4 bases from V and 9 bases from J, with 7 bases between. Germline loops: CDR1 SGHDN, CDR2 FVKESK. The CDR3 protein is CASSLLGEQFF. CDR3 DNA: TGTGCCAGCAGCCTGCTAGGTGAGCAGTTCTTC.

The CDR3: CASSWTGDTGELFF. CDR3 bases: TGTGCCAGCAGTTGGACAGGGGACACCGGGGAGCTGTTTTTT. The chain is built from TRBV27 and TRBJ2-2, with TRBD1 identical over 9 bases. This CDR3 region has 14 residues. Germline trimming cut 4 bases from V and 3 bases from J; bases unmatched to any gene: 0. The germline CDR1 and CDR2 sequences are MNHEY and SMNVEV (reference sequence).

This clone was seen more than once but under ten times. The J gene is TRBJ2-2, the V gene TRBV2; TRBD2 aligns across 10 bases. V was pared by 6 bases and J by 7 bases, with 8 bases of the junction left unmatched. Germline V gene lookup returns CDR1 SNHLY and CDR2 FYNNEI. The CDR3 extends over 15 amino acids. CDR3 region: CASSPLAGKGGELFF. CDR3 DNA sequence: TGTGCCAGCAGCCCACTAGCGGGAAAAGGCGGGGAGCTGTTTTTT.

The chain carries TRBV28 and TRBJ1-3, with 7 bases lining up with TRBD1. V lost 4 bases, J lost 3 bases, and 9 bases stayed unmatched. CDR3 length equals 16 residues. Per the germline V gene, CDR1 is MDHEN and CDR2 is SYDVKM. The CDR3 reads CASSSTTGVFGNTIYF. The CDR3 DNA follows: TGTGCCAGCAGTTCGACTACAGGGGTTTTTGGAAACACCATATATTTT.

The chain is built from TRBV5-1 and TRBJ1-1, with D uncertain. Germline lookup yields CDR1 SGHRS and CDR2 YFSETQ. The CDR3 runs to 14 residues. The ends were cut back, 4 bases at V and 0 bases at J, with 10 bases in the middle. The CDR3, as DNA: TGCGCCAGCAGCGTAGGACGGATGAACACTGAAGCTTTCTTT. Its protein is CASSVGRMNTEAFF.

The rearrangement uses TRBV7-2 and TRBJ2-2; D is possibly TRBD1 or TRBD2 (6 bases each). This CDR3 contains 15 residues. CDR1 and CDR2 from the germline V gene are SGHTA and FQGNSA. Trimming removed 3 bases at V and 2 bases at J, with 10 bases between. CDR3 in DNA: TGTGCCAGCAGCTTCCAGGGGACTAACACCGGGGAGCTGTTTTTT. Its translation is CASSFQGTNTGELFF.

This clone was detected a few times. The V call is TRBV7-2, the J call TRBJ2-1; D might be TRBD1 or TRBD2, each matching 6 bases. The V gene lost 1 base and the J gene lost 9 bases, with 10 bases spanning the gap. Germline V gives CDR1 SGHTA, CDR2 FQGNSA. This CDR3 spans 13 amino acids. CDR3 bases: TGTGCCAGCAGCTTAGTCGGGGGCAGTGAGCAGTTCTTC. It encodes CASSLVGGSEQFF.

In its sample, this clone was seen once. The gene calls are TRBV19 and TRBJ2-5, with D tentatively TRBD2 (6 bases). The CDR3 is 15 amino acids. Per the germline V gene, CDR1 is LNHDA and CDR2 is SQIVND (reference sequence). Trimming removed 7 bases from V and 1 base from J, with 16 bases in between. The CDR3 region has the DNA TGTGCCAGTACGCGGGGATCCCCGTTCCAAGAGACCCAGTACTTC. Translated: CASTRGSPFQETQYF.

The V gene is TRBV7-6, the J gene TRBJ2-7; 10 nucleotides align to TRBD2. CDR3 length: 16 amino acids. The germline V gene has CDR1 SGHVS and CDR2 FNYEAQ. V shed 0 bases, J shed 7 bases, and the junction held 9 bases outside the gene matches. CDR3 region: CASSLARLAGASEQYF. The CDR3 region has the DNA TGTGCCAGCAGCTTAGCGCGGCTAGCGGGAGCCTCTGAGCAGTACTTC.

The gene calls are TRBV29-1 and TRBJ1-2; the D is unclear. The CDR3 is 13 amino acids. The germline V gene has CDR1 SQVTM and CDR2 ANQGSEA. V was trimmed by 7 bases and J by 0 bases, leaving 12 bases between them. The CDR3 region has the DNA TGCAGCGCCCCTCTGGGATCTAACTATGGCTACACCTTC. Translating gives CSAPLGSNYGYTF.

The table lists this clone with many counts. V is TRBV7-9 and J is TRBJ2-5; the D gene is possibly TRBD1 (5 bases). The CDR3 length is 15 residues. With 2 bases removed from V and 0 bases from J, the gap between germline ends came to 10 bases. Germline V gene data show CDR1 as SEHNR and CDR2 as FQNEAQ (reference sequence). Here the CDR3 DNA reads TGTGCCAGCAGCTTATCGCAGGGTAACCAAGAGACCCAGTACTTC. Translating it yields CASSLSQGNQETQYF.

This chain joins TRBV19 and TRBJ2-5, with TRBD1 as a possible D gene (6 bases). Trimming took 5 bases from V and 2 from J, leaving 15 bases between them. The CDR3 spans 15 residues. Germline V CDR1 and CDR2: LNHDA, SQIVND (reference sequence). Here the CDR3 DNA reads TGTGCCAGTAGTGGAGTCCGGGACATACAAGAGACCCAGTACTTC. Translating it yields CASSGVRDIQETQYF.

This chain's CDR3 is CASRDRPTSGSTDTQYF. The DNA for the CDR3 is TGTGCCAGCAGGGACAGGCCGACTAGCGGGAGCACAGATACGCAGTATTTT. V and J are TRBV2 and TRBJ2-3; 10 positions agree with TRBD2. With 6 bases clipped from V and 0 bases from J, the junction kept 9 bases outside the gene matches. From germline, CDR1 is SNHLY and CDR2 FYNNEI. The CDR3 spans 17 residues. Full variable domain (outside the CDR3, taken from reference TRBV2 and TRBJ2-3): EPEVTQTPSHQVTQMGQEVILRCVPISNHLYFYWYRQILGQKVEFLVSFYNNEISEKSEIFDDQFSVERPDGSNFTLKIRSTKLEDSAMYFCASRDRPTSGSTDTQYFGPGTRLTVL.

The chain joins TRBV18 to TRBJ2-2, with D tentatively TRBD2 (6 bases). Germline values: CDR1 KGHSH, CDR2 LQKENI. V was shortened by 2 bases and J by 4 bases, with 17 bases between the two germline ends. The CDR3 has 17 amino acids. DNA of the CDR3: TGTGCCAGCTCACCAGGGATCGGGAGTATGGGCACCGGGGAGCTGTTTTTT. Encoded protein: CASSPGIGSMGTGELFF.

The sample holds one count of this clone. The chain uses TRBV7-3 and TRBJ2-5; maybe TRBD2 (6 bases). Germline V gene lookup returns CDR1 SGHTA and CDR2 FQGTGA. V was pared by 5 bases and J by 5 bases, with 15 bases between. CDR3 length: 14 residues. The CDR3 reads CASSPSGRRETQYF. CDR3 coding DNA: TGTGCCAGCAGCCCCTCCGGGAGAAGGGAGACCCAGTACTTC.

The gene calls are TRBV15 and TRBJ1-3; no clear D gene. The ends were cut back, 3 bases at V and 0 bases at J, with 3 bases in the middle. The CDR3 is 13 amino acids. CDR1 LNHNV and CDR2 YYDKDF come from the germline V gene (reference sequence). CDR3: CATSRPSGNTIYF. CDR3 DNA sequence: TGTGCCACCAGCAGGCCCTCTGGAAACACCATATATTTT.

The rearrangement uses TRBV4-1 and TRBJ2-7; D is possibly TRBD2 (5 bases). Germline lookup yields CDR1 MGHRA and CDR2 YSYEKL. The V end lost 0 bases, the J end lost 12 bases, and 15 bases lay between the germline ends. CDR3 size: 13 residues. This chain's CDR3 is CASSQEVRATRYF. CDR3 DNA sequence: TGCGCCAGCAGCCAAGAAGTGAGGGCTACGCGGTACTTC.

The V and J genes are TRBV28 and TRBJ1-2; D is ambiguous. Trimming left V 2 bases short and J 10 bases short, with 11 bases between. The CDR3 totals 12 residues. CDR1 is MDHEN, CDR2 SYDVKM, per germline. CDR3 DNA sequence: TGTGCCAGCAGTTTAGCCCCCTACGCCTACACCTTC. Residues: CASSLAPYAYTF.

The chain is built from TRBV15 and TRBJ2-5, with TRBD2 matching over 9 bases. The CDR3 covers 16 residues. Germline V gene sequence: CDR1 LNHNV, CDR2 YYDKDF (reference sequence). V lost 4 bases to trimming and J lost 5 bases; unmatched junction nucleotides: 11. CDR3 DNA sequence: TGTGCCACCAGCACCCCCGGGGGAAGCGGGAGGGAGACCCAGTACTTC. Translation gives CATSTPGGSGRETQYF.

The chain joins TRBV6-1 to TRBJ1-1; D remains unclear. Germline V gene data show CDR1 as MNHNS and CDR2 as SASEGT. Trimming removed 6 bases from V and 4 bases from J, with 12 bases in between. The CDR3 contains 13 residues. This CDR3 is CASRGDWGTEAFF. For the CDR3, the DNA is TGTGCCAGCAGAGGAGATTGGGGCACTGAAGCTTTCTTT.

V and J are TRBV4-2 and TRBJ1-5, with a possible D match to TRBD1 (6 bases). The germline V gene encodes CDR1 LGHNA and CDR2 YNFKEQ. The V and J ends lost 0 bases and 2 bases respectively, with 14 bases between them. The CDR3 runs to 17 residues. The CDR3 DNA reads as TGTGCCAGCAGCCAAGATCCGGGAGGGGGAGGCAATCAGCCCCAGCATTTT. Its protein is CASSQDPGGGGNQPQHF.

The chain combines TRBV5-4 with TRBJ2-7; D is tentatively TRBD1 or TRBD2 (6 bases each). Germline V gene data show CDR1 as SGHNT and CDR2 as YYREEE (reference sequence). The CDR3 covers 14 residues. With 2 bases removed from V and 5 bases from J, the gap between germline ends came to 14 bases. CDR3 loop: CASSLGGTRNEQYF. The CDR3 bases are TGTGCCAGCAGCTTAGGGGGGACAAGGAACGAGCAGTACTTC.

The rearrangement links TRBV11-2 to TRBJ2-1; D possibly matches TRBD1 or TRBD2 (5 bases each). The CDR3 extends over 16 amino acids. The germline V gene encodes CDR1 SGHAT and CDR2 FQNNGV. V lost 5 bases and J lost 7, with 21 bases in between. The CDR3 DNA follows: TGTGCCAGCAGCCAGAACGGGGCCCAGCCCCAAAATGAGCAGTTCTTC. Residues: CASSQNGAQPQNEQFF.

There are a few counts of this clone. The rearrangement uses TRBV18 and TRBJ2-1; 11 bases line up with TRBD2. Trimming cost V 4 bases and J 8 bases; bases outside gene matches: 7. From germline, CDR1 is KGHSH and CDR2 LQKENI. This CDR3 has 15 amino acids. The CDR3 sequence: CASSQRLAGRDEQFF. CDR3 coding DNA: TGTGCCAGCTCACAGAGACTAGCGGGGCGGGATGAGCAGTTCTTC.

This chain uses TRBV19 with TRBJ2-5; the D is unclear. CDR1 is LNHDA, CDR2 SQIVND, per germline (reference sequence). The length of the CDR3 is 14 residues. The germline V and J ends were trimmed by 8 bases and 2 bases, with 15 bases remaining between them. The CDR3 sequence is CASGLTDLQETQYF. The DNA of the CDR3 is TGTGCCAGTGGGTTAACAGACCTACAAGAGACCCAGTACTTC. The full variable domain, completed using reference TRBV19 and TRBJ2-5, is DGGITQSPKYLFRKEGQNVTLSCEQNLNHDAMYWYRQDPGQGLRLIYYSQIVNDFQKGDIAEGYSVSREKKESFPLTVTSAQKNPTAFYLCASGLTDLQETQYFGPGTRLLVL.

The chain joins TRBV4-1 to TRBJ2-7, with 10 bases lining up with TRBD2. After removal of 1 base from V and 3 bases from J, the junction contained 12 bases not matched to a gene. Germline-derived CDR1 and CDR2 are MGHRA and YSYEKL. The CDR3 is 18 residues long. The CDR3 here is CASSQVGPSGRSSYEQYF. Here the CDR3 DNA reads TGCGCCAGCAGCCAAGTGGGTCCTAGCGGGAGATCAAGCTACGAGCAGTACTTC.

This rearrangement joins TRBV7-9 to TRBJ2-1; D gene ambiguous. Trimming took off 2 bases at V and 2 bases at J, with 16 bases between the two ends. The length of the CDR3 is 17 residues. Germline CDR1 is SEHNR and CDR2 is FQNEAQ (reference sequence). CDR3 sequence: CASSLRSARKTYNEQFF. DNA for the CDR3: TGTGCCAGCAGCTTAAGATCAGCGCGGAAAACCTACAATGAGCAGTTCTTC.